The following is a T cell receptor beta chain sequence with its context. The record originates from a study of control samples from healthy donors and cancer patients. Germline V CDR1 and CDR2: SGHDN, FVKESK. The V gene lost 0 bases and the J gene lost 4 bases, with 12 bases spanning the gap. The CDR3 extends over 15 amino acids. Assay used: immunoSEQ multiplex PCR; TCRdb lists only in-frame clones, some missing. The sample yields 100,000 to 150,000 clones, 92% seen once. The material sequenced was blood. This sequence was found in a man aged 18-30 years in good health. The rearrangement joins TRBV14 to TRBJ1-1, with D tentatively TRBD1 (6 bases). CDR3 DNA sequence: TGTGCCAGCAGCCAAGATGTGGGGGGCGGCACTGAAGCTTTCTTT. It encodes CASSQDVGGGTEAFF.